These 12 T cell receptor beta chains were all obtained from the same sample, sequenced in a study of CD8 T cells in Susac syndrome. Roughly 0.5 to 1 ug RNA was reverse transcribed with random hexamers. TCRdb reprocessed the immunoSEQ multiplex PCR reads with MiXCR, giving one entry per CDR3 protein. The sample has approximately 150,000 distinct CDR3 sequences, about 94% seen once. Input material: CD4+ T cells from PBMCs. The source is a human donor in good health.

The chain combines TRBV29-1 with TRBJ2-6; D is undetermined. V shed 3 bases and J shed 1 base, with 16 bases lying between them. The CDR3 has 17 amino acids. Per germline, CDR1 SQVTM and CDR2 ANQGSEA. CDR3 bases: TGCAGCGTTGATAAAGGAGACGGTCGGTCTGGGGCCAACGTCCTGACTTTC. It specifies CSVDKGDGRSGANVLTF.

This chain uses TRBV7-8 with TRBJ1-2; D might be TRBD1 (6 bases). This CDR3 contains 16 residues. V was pared by 2 bases and J by 4 bases, with 17 bases between. Germline V gene lookup returns CDR1 SGHVS and CDR2 FQNEAQ. DNA of the CDR3: TGTGCCAGCAGCTTAAATTTGGCGGGGGCTTCCTATGGCTACACCTTC. This translates into CASSLNLAGASYGYTF.

This rearrangement joins TRBV25-1 to TRBJ2-2; D is undetermined. The CDR3 is 13 residues long. From germline, CDR1 is MGHDK and CDR2 SYGVNS. The V end lost 7 bases, the J end lost 4 bases, and 10 bases lay between the germline ends. Here the CDR3 reads CASTRHGTGELFF. The CDR3 nucleotides read TGTGCCAGCACCAGACACGGCACCGGGGAGCTGTTTTTT. Using reference TRBV25-1 and TRBJ2-2 for the parts outside the CDR3, the full variable domain is EADIYQTPRYLVIGTGKKITLECSQTMGHDKMYWYQQDPGMELHLIHYSYGVNSTEKGDLSSESTVSRIRTEHFPLTLESARPSHTSQYLCASTRHGTGELFFGEGSRLTVL.

This rearrangement joins TRBV7-2 to TRBJ2-1; D remains ambiguous. The V end lost 0 bases, the J end lost 12 bases, and 9 bases lay between the germline ends. The CDR3 is made up of 12 amino acids. The germline gives CDR1 SGHTA, CDR2 FQGNSA. CDR3 in DNA: TGTGCCAGCAGCTTAGCGCGAGAAGGGCAGTTCTTC. Protein: CASSLAREGQFF. The full variable domain, in which reference TRBV7-2 and TRBJ2-1 provide the parts outside the CDR3, is GAGVSQSPSNKVTEKGKDVELRCDPISGHTALYWYRQSLGQGLEFLIYFQGNSAPDKSGLPSDRFSAERTGGSVSTLTIQRTQQEDSAVYLCASSLAREGQFFGPGTRLTVL.

V and J are TRBV3-1 and TRBJ1-6; D unresolved. The germline CDR1 and CDR2 sequences are LGHDT and YNNKEL (reference sequence). Deletions cut 1 base from V and 9 bases from J, with 16 bases between. The CDR3 extends over 16 amino acids. The DNA of the CDR3 is TGTGCCAGCAGCCAAGGATTTTACCCCTCGGGTTCACCCCTCCACTTT. Its translation: CASSQGFYPSGSPLHF.

The sample holds a few counts of this clonotype. The genes are TRBV2 and TRBJ1-6; D gene uncertain. V lost 0 bases and J lost 4, with 7 bases in between. The CDR3 length is 15 residues. Germline V lookup: CDR1 SNHLY, CDR2 FYNNEI. CDR3 in amino acids: CASSEALGYNSPLHF. The CDR3 nucleotides read TGTGCCAGCAGTGAAGCGCTGGGGTATAATTCACCCCTCCACTTT.

V gene TRBV10-3 combines with J gene TRBJ2-3; D is possibly TRBD1 or TRBD2 (5 bases each). The CDR3 runs to 13 residues. CDR1 ENHRY and CDR2 SYGVKD come from the germline V gene. V lost 7 bases, J lost 6 bases, and 14 bases lay in between. CDR3 DNA sequence: TGTGCCATCAAAAAGGGGAGAGAGGATACGCAGTATTTT. Residues: CAIKKGREDTQYF.

The chain is built from TRBV7-9 and TRBJ2-7, with 7 bases fitting TRBD1. The CDR3 is made up of 15 amino acids. With 5 bases clipped from V and 4 bases from J, the junction kept 11 bases outside the gene matches. In germline, CDR1 is SEHNR, CDR2 FQNEAQ (reference sequence). The CDR3 region is CASSHSRGGSYEQYF. For the CDR3, the DNA is TGTGCCAGCAGCCATAGCAGAGGGGGCTCGTACGAGCAGTACTTC.

This sequence joins TRBV12-3 or TRBV12-4 and TRBJ2-2, with D perhaps matching TRBD1 (5 bases). V lost 6 bases and J 8 bases, leaving 13 bases between the germline ends. This CDR3 has 13 residues. The CDR3 sequence is CASSLQGFGELFF. CDR3 DNA sequence: TGTGCCAGCAGCCTGCAGGGTTTTGGGGAGCTGTTTTTT.

The chain combines TRBV20-1 with TRBJ2-5; TRBD2 matches 13 bases. Germline V gene sequence: CDR1 DFQATT, CDR2 SNEGSKA (reference sequence). The CDR3 has 14 amino acids. The J segment lost 3 bases and the V segment lost 5 bases, leaving 3 bases of the junction unmatched. In nucleotides, the CDR3 is TGCAGTGCTCCCGGGACTAGCGGGGAAGAGACCCAGTACTTC. Translation: CSAPGTSGEETQYF.

The V gene is TRBV20-1, the J gene TRBJ1-1; weak D call: TRBD1 (6 bases). The V end lost 3 bases, the J end lost 5 bases, and 13 bases lay between the germline ends. CDR3 length: 13 residues. Germline CDR1 reads DFQATT; CDR2 reads SNEGSKA (reference sequence). The CDR3 is CSASDRSGTEAFF. The DNA for the CDR3 is TGCAGTGCTAGTGACAGGTCAGGGACTGAAGCTTTCTTT.

The chain is built from TRBV20-1 and TRBJ1-1; D is unclear. The V gene lost 2 bases and the J gene lost 1 base, with 5 bases spanning the gap. This CDR3 is built from 12 residues. Germline loops: CDR1 DFQATT, CDR2 SNEGSKA (reference sequence). The CDR3, as DNA: TGCAGTGCTAGAAGTCAGAACACTGAAGCTTTCTTT. It yields the protein CSARSQNTEAFF.